This T cell receptor (beta chain) was sequenced in a study of regulatory T cells in long-lasting Graves disease. At the level of the study: New Graves' disease cases had less than 3 months of antithyroid drugs.

This clonotype was seen repeatedly, ten times or more. Its matching antigen is unknown. The V and J ends lost 2 bases and 0 bases respectively, with 13 bases between them. The CDR3 totals 17 residues. From germline, CDR1 is KGHDR and CDR2 SFDVKD. Study observations and caveats: It was in persistent disease that TRBV28, TRBJ1-2 and TRBJ2-5 were favored. Thyroid tissue went unexamined; only peripheral blood was analyzed.

According to the study, TCR beta libraries were built with iRepertoire HTBI primers and CDR3-region Arm-PCR. Using its own MiXCR run on the multiplex PCR reads, TCRdb lists one record per CDR3 protein. The sample has around 400,000 distinct CDR3 sequences, roughly a sixth seen once. Time point here: newly diagnosed GD, antithyroid drugs for less than 3 months. Isolated PBMC RNA provided the starting material for the TCR library. Patient provenance is recorded as an endocrinology department in Xi'an, China. Sample: peripheral blood mononuclear cells (PBMCs), taken at new diagnosis, from a patient treated with antithyroid drugs. The J gene is TRBJ2-1, the V gene TRBV24-1, with D maybe TRBD1 (6 bases). This TCR came from a female donor with Graves disease. In DNA, the CDR3 is TGTGCCACCAGTGATTCACAAGGGGGAAACTCCTACAATGAGCAGTTCTTC. Its protein is CATSDSQGGNSYNEQFF.